This TCR beta chain is drawn from a study of vaccination and CD4 T cells after COVID-19. Looking at the study overall: Sampling that followed vaccination took place a median around 71 days after dose two, within a range of 14 to 241.

This clonotype was seen a handful of times. Its specificity is unknown. Findings and limits, study-wide: For convalescent patients, 304 of the 307 vaccine-specific clones analyzed were classified as spike mono-reactive.

Specified treatment: approximately 9-day PBMC culture with coronavirus spike peptide pools or control peptides (ViraFEST assay). Cultures of PBMCs, about 2 million per well, were set up with about 10 IU/ml IL-2 and 10 ug/ml peptide pools. CD4+ T cells that had been cultured provided DNA sequenced with the Oncomine TCR Beta short-read assay. TCRdb re-called the PCR reads with MiXCR, one entry per CDR3 protein. The top ten hold approximately 10% of the sample, which has around 19,000 distinct CDR3 sequences, approximately 50% seen once. The receptor was derived from a human donor who had recovered from COVID-19. Sequencing was done on a sample of CD4+ T cells from blood, cultured in vitro.

In nucleotides, the CDR3 is TGTGCCAGCAGCGTCGGACTAGCGGAAGAGACCCAGTACTTC. Translated: CASSVGLAEETQYF. The genes are TRBV11-1 and TRBJ2-5; TRBD2 agrees at 10 bases. Germline V gene lookup returns CDR1 SGHAT and CDR2 FQDESV (reference sequence). V dropped 5 bases and J dropped 3; count of bases not matched to a gene: 3. The length of the CDR3 is 14 residues.